The 23 T cell receptor beta chains listed next were all sequenced from one sample in a study of CD8+CD57+ T cells in acquired aplastic anemia. TCR beta VDJ and CDR3 profiling used genomic DNA as template. TCRdb reprocessed the reads with MiXCR, giving one entry per CDR3 protein. The sample contains 98,000 or so distinct CDR3 sequences, around 49% of which appear only once. The sample taken for sequencing was sorted CD4+, CD8+, or CD8+CD57+ T cells (not recorded which) from PBMCs. The receptor source for this set is a human donor in good health, serving as a control.

This clonotype showed up many times. The J gene is TRBJ2-1, the V gene TRBV20-1, with TRBD2 matching over 9 bases. Germline V gene sequence: CDR1 DFQATT, CDR2 SNEGSKA (reference sequence). The CDR3 length is 13 residues. Trimming removed 2 bases from V and 6 bases from J; junction bases left unmatched: 2. CDR3 region: CSARPSGVNEQFF. The CDR3 DNA reads TGCAGTGCTAGACCTAGCGGGGTCAATGAGCAGTTCTTC.

The gene calls are TRBV10-2 and TRBJ2-5; 8 bases fit TRBD1. J was trimmed by 5 bases and V by 7 bases; bases with no gene match: 21. The CDR3 is 18 residues long. The germline V gene has CDR1 WSHSY and CDR2 SAAADI. CDR3 sequence reads: CASNARTGRTSYRETQYF. In nucleotides, the CDR3 is TGCGCCAGCAACGCTCGGACAGGGCGAACTAGTTATCGGGAGACCCAGTACTTC.

J is TRBJ1-1 and V is TRBV24-1; TRBD1 might be the D (5 bases). Germline V CDR1 and CDR2: KGHDR, SFDVKD. V lost 10 bases and J lost 8, with 19 bases in between. The CDR3 is 13 amino acids. The CDR3, as DNA: TGTGCCACGGCCAGGACCGGGACTTTCGAAGCTTTCTTT. This codes for CATARTGTFEAFF.

Notes on this clonotype: This could be a read error, since a much larger clone is one nucleotide away. In this CDR3 the conserved last residue, phenylalanine or tryptophan, is missing, so a read error is likely. This chain links TRBV9 with TRBJ2-1, with 12 bases that match TRBD2. This CDR3 contains 15 residues. Trimming at V came to 4 bases and at J to 6 bases, leaving 5 bases not matched to a gene. The germline V gene encodes CDR1 SGDLS and CDR2 YYNGEE. CDR3 residues: CASSSTSGGLNEQFL. CDR3 nucleotide sequence: TGTGCCAGCAGCTCGACTAGCGGGGGTCTCAATGAGCAGTTCCTC.

This clonotype came up many times. The chain recombines TRBV11-3 with TRBJ1-2; the match to TRBD1 covers 7 bases. CDR1 is SGHNT, CDR2 YENEEA, per germline. There are 14 residues in the CDR3. V trimming: 3 bases; J trimming: 4 bases; junction bases outside the gene matches: 5. The CDR3 sequence is CASSFFRGSYGYTF. CDR3 DNA sequence: TGTGCCAGCAGCTTCTTCAGGGGGTCCTATGGCTACACCTTC.

This clonotype was recorded once. This is likely a read error, given that the CDR3 carries no conserved phenylalanine or tryptophan at its end. No DNA is shown, since the ends of the CDR3 on it are uncertain; the CDR3 is the one TCRdb lists. The chain carries TRBV11-2 and TRBJ2-3; TRBD1 is the table's D call, not checked against the DNA. The CDR3 has 15 residues if both end residues are counted. Germline V gives CDR1 SGHAT, CDR2 FQNNGV. This CDR3 is CASSLVAGVIDTQCL.

Comments on this clonotype: One end of the junction fails to match germline, which may point to a read error. The rearrangement joins TRBV7-8 to TRBJ2-7, with 9 positions matching TRBD2. The CDR3 has 14 residues. Germline lookup yields CDR1 SGHVS and CDR2 FQNEAQ. CDR3 bases: TGTACCAGCAGCCCTAGGACTAGCGATCACGAGCAGTACTTC. It is translated as CTSSPRTSDHEQYF. Drawing the rest from reference TRBV7-8 and TRBJ2-7, the complete variable domain is GAGVSQSPRYKVAKRGQDVALRCDPISGHVSLFWYQQALGQGPEFLTYFQNEAQLDKSGLPSDRFFAERPEGSVSTLKIQRTQQEDSAVYLCTSSPRTSDHEQYFGPGTRLTVT.

The sample holds a few counts of this clonotype. The V and J genes are TRBV5-1 and TRBJ2-5; 9 bases match TRBD1. The ends lost 4 bases at V and 9 bases at J; junction bases unmatched: 10. Germline loops: CDR1 SGHRS, CDR2 YFSETQ. The CDR3 is 14 residues long. The CDR3 nucleotides are TGCGCCAGCAGCCCAGGGACAGGGTTTACGGCCCAGTACTTC. Amino acid sequence: CASSPGTGFTAQYF.

Many counts were recorded for this clonotype. This rearrangement joins TRBV10-1 to TRBJ2-2; possible D gene TRBD1, 5 bases. Germline assignment: CDR1 WNHNN and CDR2 SYGVQD (reference sequence). This CDR3 region has 14 residues. V lost 9 bases to trimming and J lost 0 bases, with 11 bases between them. CDR3 sequence reads: CASRSQANTGELFF. In DNA form, the CDR3 reads TGCGCCAGTAGATCACAGGCGAACACCGGGGAGCTGTTTTTT.

The genes are TRBV25-1 and TRBJ2-3; D is perhaps TRBD2 (7 bases). CDR1 MGHDK and CDR2 SYGVNS come from the germline V gene. This CDR3 comprises 13 residues. Trimming removed 4 bases at V and 5 bases at J, with 10 bases between. DNA of the CDR3: TGTGCCAGCAGTGGGGGGGGCAAAGATACGCAGTATTTT. This sequence encodes CASSGGGKDTQYF.

The chain is built from TRBV29-1 and TRBJ2-3; weak D call: TRBD1 (5 bases). V was trimmed by 4 bases and J by 0 bases, leaving 5 bases between them. The CDR3 covers 12 residues. Germline CDR1 reads SQVTM; CDR2 reads ANQGSEA. The CDR3: CSVGQSTDTQYF. The CDR3 DNA is TGCAGCGTTGGACAGAGCACAGATACGCAGTATTTT.

The chain combines TRBV7-9 with TRBJ1-1; TRBD1 agrees at 7 bases. After removal of 2 bases from V and 7 bases from J, the junction contained 1 base not matched to a gene. CDR1 SEHNR and CDR2 FQNEAQ come from the germline V gene (reference sequence). This CDR3 has 12 amino acids. The CDR3 bases are TGTGCCAGCAGCTTACAGGGGGGTGAAGCTTTCTTT. It encodes CASSLQGGEAFF.

The chain employs TRBV6-1 and TRBJ1-4, with TRBD1 matching 7 bases. CDR3 size: 16 residues. Germline V gives CDR1 MNHNS, CDR2 SASEGT. Losses at the gene ends were 6 bases for V and 7 bases for J; bases not matched to a gene: 14. CDR3 sequence (DNA): TGTGCCAGCAGCCGAGGGACCAGGACAGGAGGTGAAAAACTGTTTTTT. Amino acids: CASSRGTRTGGEKLFF.

This clonotype has a count of ten or more. This rearrangement joins TRBV7-9 to TRBJ1-1; 8 nucleotides agree with TRBD1. Germline CDR1 SEHNR, CDR2 FQNEAQ (reference sequence). The CDR3 has 14 amino acids. J lost 6 bases, V lost 5 bases, and 8 bases had no gene match. CDR3 region: CASSPRTGSAEAFF. CDR3 bases: TGTGCCAGCAGCCCAAGGACAGGGAGCGCTGAAGCTTTCTTT.

There are a few counts of this clonotype. It may be a read error: a sequence one base away is much more abundant. DNA for the CDR3: TGTGCCAGCAGTTACCCGGGGACCAGCTATGGCTACACCTTC. It encodes CASSYPGTSYGYTF. The chain links TRBV6-5 to TRBJ1-2; TRBD1 might be the D (5 bases). Germline V lookup: CDR1 MNHEY, CDR2 SVGAGI. Trimming stripped 2 bases from V and 4 bases from J, with 11 bases between. The length of the CDR3 is 14 residues.

On this clonotype: A much larger clone is a single base away; this may be a read error. Because the CDR3 is missing its conserved closing phenylalanine or tryptophan, this is likely a read error. The J gene is TRBJ2-7, the V gene TRBV4-3; D not resolved. CDR3 size: 15 residues. V lost 0 bases and J lost 3, with 12 bases in between. Germline V lookup: CDR1 LGHNA, CDR2 YSLEER. The CDR3 DNA follows: TGCGCCAGCAGCCAAGATCGGCAGGTTCTCTACGAGCAGTACCTC. It specifies CASSQDRQVLYEQYL.

This clonotype was counted ten times or more. This chain links TRBV4-1 with TRBJ2-7; no definite D call. CDR1 is MGHRA and CDR2 is YSYEKL in the germline V gene. CDR3 length: 14 amino acids. The germline V and J ends were trimmed by 2 bases and 2 bases, with 10 bases remaining between them. The CDR3 loop is CASSQYLGPYEQYF. Here the CDR3 DNA reads TGCGCCAGCAGCCAATATCTAGGCCCCTACGAGCAGTACTTC.

The rearrangement uses TRBV9 and TRBJ2-2; D is possibly TRBD1 (6 bases). Trimming left V 4 bases short and J 2 bases short, with 18 bases between. The CDR3 runs to 17 residues. Germline CDR1 and CDR2: SGDLS and YYNGEE. The CDR3 DNA follows: TGTGCCAGCAGCTACGACAGGTCCTCTGGAAACACCGGGGAGCTGTTTTTT. Its protein product is CASSYDRSSGNTGELFF.

V and J are TRBV24-1 and TRBJ2-6; 8 bases are a match to TRBD1. CDR3 length: 18 amino acids. The germline gives CDR1 KGHDR, CDR2 SFDVKD. With 4 bases clipped from V and 0 bases from J, the junction kept 7 bases outside the gene matches. CDR3 sequence: CATSDAGTGLSGANVLTF. The CDR3 nucleotides are TGTGCCACCAGTGACGCCGGGACAGGTCTCTCTGGGGCCAACGTCCTGACTTTC.

The chain links TRBV2 to TRBJ1-2; no clear D gene. Trimming shortened V by 6 bases and J by 3 bases, and 17 bases separated the two germline ends. In germline, CDR1 is SNHLY, CDR2 FYNNEI. The CDR3 consists of 15 residues. In nucleotides, the CDR3 is TGTGCCAGCAGCTTAGAGCCGGGGAGAGACTATGGCTACACCTTC. Translating gives CASSLEPGRDYGYTF. Full variable domain (outside the CDR3, taken from reference TRBV2 and TRBJ1-2): EPEVTQTPSHQVTQMGQEVILRCVPISNHLYFYWYRQILGQKVEFLVSFYNNEISEKSEIFDDQFSVERPDGSNFTLKIRSTKLEDSAMYFCASSLEPGRDYGYTFGSGTRLTVV.

This clonotype was found a few times. This sequence joins TRBV19 and TRBJ1-6, with a tentative D call TRBD1 (6 bases). The CDR3 covers 15 residues. The germline V and J ends were trimmed by 9 bases and 7 bases, with 19 bases remaining between them. Germline V lookup: CDR1 LNHDA, CDR2 SQIVND (reference sequence). The CDR3 sequence is CASKPAGQINSPLHF. The CDR3 DNA is TGTGCCAGCAAACCAGCAGGACAGATCAATTCACCCCTCCACTTT.

Comments on this clonotype: The junction departs from the called germline gene at one end, perhaps through a read error. The gene calls are TRBV7-2 and TRBJ2-5; D is perhaps TRBD1 (6 bases). This CDR3 contains 15 residues. Germline CDR1 and CDR2: SGHTA and FQGNSA. CDR3 residues: CASSLVRGRGETRYF. CDR3 sequence (DNA): TGTGCCAGCAGCCTCGTCAGGGGACGCGGTGAGACCCGGTACTTC.

This clonotype appeared a few times. The chain links TRBV10-3 to TRBJ1-2; no reliable D call. Trimming took 2 bases from V and 1 from J, leaving 8 bases between them. Germline V gene lookup returns CDR1 ENHRY and CDR2 SYGVKD. This CDR3 spans 14 amino acids. In DNA, the CDR3 is TGTGCCATCAGTGAGGGATCCAATAACTATGGCTACACCTTC. It codes for CAISEGSNNYGYTF.